One T cell receptor (beta chain) is described in this entry. Molecular barcoding with unique molecular identifiers was used for the TCRbeta library. TCRdb used MiXCR to reprocess the PCR reads, holding one entry per CDR3 protein. This table has some 490,000 distinct CDR3 sequences, around 12% appearing once. The data are from a study of T-cell reconstitution after alpha-beta-depleted transplantation in children. The germline CDR1 and CDR2 sequences are MNHNS and SASEGT. The CDR3 covers 19 residues. J was trimmed by 1 base and V by 6 bases; bases with no gene match: 16. The chain recombines TRBV6-1 with TRBJ2-4; 9 nucleotides line up with TRBD1. This TCR came from a human donor who donated a stem cell graft to a child with combined immunodeficiency. The source material was PBMCs from the stem cell graft donor, sampled from the stem cell graft. The CDR3 loop reads CASSLGTGGLLSAKNIQYF. In DNA, the CDR3 is TGTGCCAGCAGCCTCGGCACAGGGGGCCTCTTGTCGGCCAAAAACATTCAGTACTTC.